This entry features one T cell receptor beta chain sequence. Its antigen is still unknown. This entry belongs to a study of metastatic and nonmetastatic thyroid tumors. Background on the study: Malignant thyroid and benign thyroid patients provided blood and tumor or nodule tissue whose repertoires were compared.

The CDR3 consists of 16 residues. The V gene's germline CDR1 is SGHRS and CDR2 YFSETQ. The ends were cut back, 0 bases at V and 0 bases at J, with 13 bases in the middle. In the authors' methods: Clinicopathological groups of papillary thyroid cancer showed CDR3 differences that were used to build a distant-metastasis classifier. TCRdb recomputed clones from the PCR reads via MiXCR. The V and J calls shown here were made by TCRdb, not taken from the authors' results. The sample has 7,300 or so clones; 25% to 30% are singletons. Study conclusions and caveats: Benign nodules were reported to have significantly lower TCR beta diversity than malignant thyroid tumors, in blood and tumor.

All patients were treatment-naive before thyroid surgery. The TCR was taken from a female donor with papillary thyroid cancer or a benign thyroid nodule (not recorded which). Some clones in this sample may be carry-over from other donors' samples. Material for sequencing was adjacent normal tissue. V is TRBV5-1 and J is TRBJ2-7, with D possibly matching TRBD2 (6 bases). The CDR3 sequence is CASSLVGGRTSYEQYF. Written as DNA, the CDR3 is TGCGCCAGCAGCTTGGTCGGGGGAAGGACCTCCTACGAGCAGTACTTC.